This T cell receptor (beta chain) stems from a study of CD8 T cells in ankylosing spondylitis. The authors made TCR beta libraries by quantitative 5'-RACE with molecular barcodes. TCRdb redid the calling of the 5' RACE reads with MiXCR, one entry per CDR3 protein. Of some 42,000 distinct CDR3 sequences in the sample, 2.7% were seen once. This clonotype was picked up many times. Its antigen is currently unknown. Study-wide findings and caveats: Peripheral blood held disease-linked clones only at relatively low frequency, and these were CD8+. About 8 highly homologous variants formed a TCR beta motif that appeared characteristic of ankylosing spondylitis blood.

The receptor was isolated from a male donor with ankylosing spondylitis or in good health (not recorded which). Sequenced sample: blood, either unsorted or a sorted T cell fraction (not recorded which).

CDR3 loop: CASSVQGYGYTF. The CDR3, as DNA: TGTGCCAGCAGCGTTCAGGGATACGGCTACACCTTC. This chain links TRBV9 with TRBJ1-2, with D perhaps TRBD1 (5 bases). From germline, CDR1 is SGDLS and CDR2 YYNGEE. CDR3 length: 12 amino acids. V was clipped by 2 bases and J by 8 bases, with 10 bases between them.